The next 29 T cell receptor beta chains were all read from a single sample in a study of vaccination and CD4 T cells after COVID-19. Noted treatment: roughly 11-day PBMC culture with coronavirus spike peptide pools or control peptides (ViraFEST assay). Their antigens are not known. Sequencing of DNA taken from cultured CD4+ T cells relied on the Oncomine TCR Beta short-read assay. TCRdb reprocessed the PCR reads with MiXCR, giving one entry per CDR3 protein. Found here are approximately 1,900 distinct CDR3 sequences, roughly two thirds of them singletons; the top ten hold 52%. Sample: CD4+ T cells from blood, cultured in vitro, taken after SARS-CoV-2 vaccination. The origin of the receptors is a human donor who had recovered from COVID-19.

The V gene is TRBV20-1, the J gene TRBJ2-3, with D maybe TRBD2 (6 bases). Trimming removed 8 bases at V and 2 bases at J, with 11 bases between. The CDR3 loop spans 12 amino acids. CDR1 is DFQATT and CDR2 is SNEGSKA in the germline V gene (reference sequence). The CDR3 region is CSSGPDTDTQYF. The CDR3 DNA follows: TGCAGTAGCGGGCCGGACACAGATACGCAGTATTTT.

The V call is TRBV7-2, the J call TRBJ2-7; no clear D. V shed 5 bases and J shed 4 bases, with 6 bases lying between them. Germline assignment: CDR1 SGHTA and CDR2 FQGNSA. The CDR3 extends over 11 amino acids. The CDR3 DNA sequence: TGTGCCAGCAGCGCGGCGTACGAGCAGTACTTC. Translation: CASSAAYEQYF.

DNA of the CDR3: TGTGCCAGCAGACCTACAGGGGTAGCCAAAAACATTCAGTACTTC. Residues: CASRPTGVAKNIQYF. The genes are TRBV6-1 and TRBJ2-4, with TRBD1 identical over 7 bases. Trimming removed 6 bases from V and 0 bases from J; junction bases left unmatched: 5. Germline CDR1 MNHNS, CDR2 SASEGT. This CDR3 spans 15 amino acids.

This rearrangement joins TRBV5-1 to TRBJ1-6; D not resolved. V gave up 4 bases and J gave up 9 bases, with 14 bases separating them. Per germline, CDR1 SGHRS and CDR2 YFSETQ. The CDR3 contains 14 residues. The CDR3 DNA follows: TGCGCCAGCAGCCGGACGGGATACGGTTCACCCCTCCACTTT. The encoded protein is CASSRTGYGSPLHF. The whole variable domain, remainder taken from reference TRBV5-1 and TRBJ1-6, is KAGVTQTPRYLIKTRGQQVTLSCSPISGHRSVSWYQQTPGQGLQFLFEYFSETQRNKGNFPGRFSGRQFSNSRSEMNVSTLELGDSALYLCASSRTGYGSPLHFGNGTRLTVT.

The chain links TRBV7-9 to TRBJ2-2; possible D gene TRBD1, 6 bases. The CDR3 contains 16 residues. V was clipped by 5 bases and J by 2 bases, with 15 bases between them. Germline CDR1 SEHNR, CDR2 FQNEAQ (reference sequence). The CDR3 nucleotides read TGTGCCAGCAGCGAAAGGGCTGGGGGCAACACCGGGGAGCTGTTTTTT. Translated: CASSERAGGNTGELFF.

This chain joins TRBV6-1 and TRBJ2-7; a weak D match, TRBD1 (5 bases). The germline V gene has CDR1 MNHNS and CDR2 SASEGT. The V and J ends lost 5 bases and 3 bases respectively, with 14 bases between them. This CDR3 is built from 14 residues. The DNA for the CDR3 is TGTGCCAGCAGTCCAAGGGGTACCAGCTACGAGCAGTACTTC. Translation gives CASSPRGTSYEQYF.

CDR3 coding DNA: TGTGCCACCATGCGGGAGGGGTACAATGAGCAGTTCTTC. Protein product: CATMREGYNEQFF. The chain links TRBV24-1 to TRBJ2-1, with TRBD2 matching 9 bases. CDR3 length: 13 amino acids. The J segment lost 4 bases and the V segment lost 8 bases, leaving 2 bases of the junction unmatched. The germline V gene has CDR1 KGHDR and CDR2 SFDVKD.

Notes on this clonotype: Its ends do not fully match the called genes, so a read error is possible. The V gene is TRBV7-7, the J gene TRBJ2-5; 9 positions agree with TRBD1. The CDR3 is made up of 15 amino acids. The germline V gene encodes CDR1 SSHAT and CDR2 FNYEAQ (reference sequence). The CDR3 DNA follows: TGTGCTAGCAGCCCGCGGGACAGGGACCAAGAGACCCAGTACTTC. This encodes CASSPRDRDQETQYF.

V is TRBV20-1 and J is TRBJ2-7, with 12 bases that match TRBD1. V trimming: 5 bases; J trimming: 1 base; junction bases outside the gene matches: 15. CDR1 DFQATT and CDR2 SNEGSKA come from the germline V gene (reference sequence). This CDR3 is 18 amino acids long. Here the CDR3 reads CSALPGQGANQRSYEQYF. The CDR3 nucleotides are TGCAGTGCTTTACCGGGACAGGGGGCGAATCAACGTTCCTACGAGCAGTACTTC.

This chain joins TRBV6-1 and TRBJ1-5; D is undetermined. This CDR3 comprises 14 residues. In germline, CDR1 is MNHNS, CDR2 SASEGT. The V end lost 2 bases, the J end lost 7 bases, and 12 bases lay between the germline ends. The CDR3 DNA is TGTGCCAGCAGTGAAAGGGTTGGTGGGCAGCCCCAGCATTTT. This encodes CASSERVGGQPQHF.

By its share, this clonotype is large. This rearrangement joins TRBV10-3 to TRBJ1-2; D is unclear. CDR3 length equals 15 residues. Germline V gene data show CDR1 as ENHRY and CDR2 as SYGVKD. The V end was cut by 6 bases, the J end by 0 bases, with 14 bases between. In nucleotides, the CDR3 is TGTGCCATCAGGACGCTGCCGGGTACTAACTATGGCTACACCTTC. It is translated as CAIRTLPGTNYGYTF.

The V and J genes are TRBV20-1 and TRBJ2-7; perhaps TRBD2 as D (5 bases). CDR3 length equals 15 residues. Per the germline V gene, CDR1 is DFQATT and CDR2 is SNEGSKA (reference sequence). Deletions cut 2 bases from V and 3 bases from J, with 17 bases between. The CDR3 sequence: CSARPEREVYYEQYF. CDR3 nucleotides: TGCAGTGCTAGACCTGAGAGGGAAGTCTACTACGAGCAGTACTTC.

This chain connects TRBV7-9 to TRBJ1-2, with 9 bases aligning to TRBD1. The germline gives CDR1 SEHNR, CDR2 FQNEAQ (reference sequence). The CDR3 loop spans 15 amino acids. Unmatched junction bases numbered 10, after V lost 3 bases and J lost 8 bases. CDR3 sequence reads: CASSFWDREASGYTF. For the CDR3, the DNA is TGTGCCAGCAGCTTCTGGGACAGGGAGGCATCCGGCTACACCTTC.

The CDR3 sequence is CASSTQGTLYEQYF. The CDR3 DNA is TGCGCCAGCAGCACACAGGGAACACTCTACGAGCAGTACTTC. The J gene is TRBJ2-7, the V gene TRBV5-1; D is perhaps TRBD1 (6 bases). The CDR3 has 14 residues. Germline V gene lookup returns CDR1 SGHRS and CDR2 YFSETQ. V lost 4 bases to trimming and J lost 3 bases, with 14 bases between them.

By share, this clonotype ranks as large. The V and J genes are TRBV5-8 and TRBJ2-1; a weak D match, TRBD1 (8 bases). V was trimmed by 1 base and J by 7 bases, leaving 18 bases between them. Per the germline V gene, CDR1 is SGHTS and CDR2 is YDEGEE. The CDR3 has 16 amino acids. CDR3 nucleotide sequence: TGTGCCAGCAGCTTGTGGGGGGGGACAGGCTTGAATGAGCAGTTCTTC. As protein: CASSLWGGTGLNEQFF.

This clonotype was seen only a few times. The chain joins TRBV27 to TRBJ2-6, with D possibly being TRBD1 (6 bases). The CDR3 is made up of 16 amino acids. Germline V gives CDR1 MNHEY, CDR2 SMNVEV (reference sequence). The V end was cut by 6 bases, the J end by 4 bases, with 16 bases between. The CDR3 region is CASSGQGIAGANVLTF. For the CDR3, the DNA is TGTGCCAGCAGCGGGCAGGGGATAGCGGGGGCCAACGTCCTGACTTTC.

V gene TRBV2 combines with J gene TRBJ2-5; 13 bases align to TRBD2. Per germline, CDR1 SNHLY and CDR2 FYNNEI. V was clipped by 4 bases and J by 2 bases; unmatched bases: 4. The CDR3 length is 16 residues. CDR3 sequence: CASSAPGLAGQETQYF. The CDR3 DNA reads TGTGCCAGCAGTGCCCCGGGACTAGCGGGACAAGAGACCCAGTACTTC.

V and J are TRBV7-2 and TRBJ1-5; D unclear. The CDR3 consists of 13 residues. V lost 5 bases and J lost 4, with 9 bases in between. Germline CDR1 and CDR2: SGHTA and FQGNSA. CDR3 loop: CASSPRGNQPQHF. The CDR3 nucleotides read TGTGCCAGCAGCCCTCGGGGAAATCAGCCCCAGCATTTT.

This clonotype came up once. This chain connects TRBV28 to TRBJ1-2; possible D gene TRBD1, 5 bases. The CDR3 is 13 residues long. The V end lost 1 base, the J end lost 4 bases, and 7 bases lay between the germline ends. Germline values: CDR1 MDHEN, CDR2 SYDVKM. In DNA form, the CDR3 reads TGTGCCAGCAGTTTATTTGACAGCTATGGCTACACCTTC. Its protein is CASSLFDSYGYTF.

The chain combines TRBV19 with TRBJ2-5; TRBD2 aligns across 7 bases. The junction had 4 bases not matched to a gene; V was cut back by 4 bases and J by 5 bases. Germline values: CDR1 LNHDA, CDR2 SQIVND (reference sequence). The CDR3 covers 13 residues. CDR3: CASSSTAGETQYF. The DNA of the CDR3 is TGTGCCAGTAGTAGTACAGCGGGGGAGACCCAGTACTTC.

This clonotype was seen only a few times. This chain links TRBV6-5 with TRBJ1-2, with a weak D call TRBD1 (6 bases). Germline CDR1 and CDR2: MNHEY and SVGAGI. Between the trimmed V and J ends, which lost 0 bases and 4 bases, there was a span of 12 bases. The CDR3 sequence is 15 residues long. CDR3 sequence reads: CASSYSGDTGYGYTF. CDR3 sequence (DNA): TGTGCCAGCAGTTACTCGGGGGACACGGGCTATGGCTACACCTTC.

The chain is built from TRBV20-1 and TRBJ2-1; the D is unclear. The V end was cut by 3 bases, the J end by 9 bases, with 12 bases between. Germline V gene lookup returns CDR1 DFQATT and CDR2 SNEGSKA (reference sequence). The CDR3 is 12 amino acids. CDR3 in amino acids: CSARPSSSEQFF. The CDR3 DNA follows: TGCAGTGCTAGGCCCAGCTCGAGTGAGCAGTTCTTC.

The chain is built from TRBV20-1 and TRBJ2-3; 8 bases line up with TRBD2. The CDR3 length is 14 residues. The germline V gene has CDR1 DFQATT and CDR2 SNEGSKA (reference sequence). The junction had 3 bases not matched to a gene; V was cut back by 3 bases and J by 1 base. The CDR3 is CSASLRGGTDTQYF. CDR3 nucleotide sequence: TGCAGTGCTAGCCTGCGGGGGGGCACAGATACGCAGTATTTT.

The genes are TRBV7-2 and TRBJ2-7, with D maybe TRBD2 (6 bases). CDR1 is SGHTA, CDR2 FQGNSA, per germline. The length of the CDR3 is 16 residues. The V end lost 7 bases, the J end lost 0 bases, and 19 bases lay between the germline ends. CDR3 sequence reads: CASMRLVAVSSYEQYF. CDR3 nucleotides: TGTGCCAGCATGCGACTGGTAGCGGTGAGCTCCTACGAGCAGTACTTC.

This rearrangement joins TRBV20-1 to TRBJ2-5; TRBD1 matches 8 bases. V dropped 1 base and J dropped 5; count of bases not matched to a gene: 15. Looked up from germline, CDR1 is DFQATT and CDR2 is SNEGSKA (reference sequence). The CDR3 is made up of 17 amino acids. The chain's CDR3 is CSARGPQGQGGKETQYF. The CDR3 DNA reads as TGCAGTGCTAGAGGCCCCCAAGGACAGGGCGGAAAGGAGACCCAGTACTTC.

The CDR3 region is CASSRNPGGGRNEQFF. The DNA for the CDR3 is TGTGCCAGCAGCAGGAACCCAGGGGGCGGTCGGAATGAGCAGTTCTTC. The chain links TRBV7-3 to TRBJ2-1; TRBD1 matches 8 bases. This CDR3 has 16 amino acids. Germline lookup yields CDR1 SGHTA and CDR2 FQGTGA. The V gene end was trimmed by 5 bases and the J gene end by 7 bases; junction bases not matched to a gene: 13.

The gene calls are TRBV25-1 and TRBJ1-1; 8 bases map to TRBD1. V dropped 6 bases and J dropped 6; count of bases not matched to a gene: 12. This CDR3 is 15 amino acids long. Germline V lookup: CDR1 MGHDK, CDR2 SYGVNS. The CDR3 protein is CASRGAGGEAAEAFF. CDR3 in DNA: TGTGCCAGCAGGGGGGCAGGGGGCGAGGCCGCTGAAGCTTTCTTT.

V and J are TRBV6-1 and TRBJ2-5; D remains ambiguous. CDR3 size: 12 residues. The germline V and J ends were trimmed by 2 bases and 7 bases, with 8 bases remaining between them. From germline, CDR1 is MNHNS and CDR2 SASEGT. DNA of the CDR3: TGTGCCAGCAGTGAAAGGGTCAGGACCCAGTACTTC. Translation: CASSERVRTQYF.

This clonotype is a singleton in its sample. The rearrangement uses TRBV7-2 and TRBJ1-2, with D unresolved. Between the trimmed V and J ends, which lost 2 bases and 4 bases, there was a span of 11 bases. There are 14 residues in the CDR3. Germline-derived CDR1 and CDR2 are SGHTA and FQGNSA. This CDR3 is CASSLSRQGYGYTF. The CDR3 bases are TGTGCCAGCAGCTTAAGCCGGCAAGGCTATGGCTACACCTTC.